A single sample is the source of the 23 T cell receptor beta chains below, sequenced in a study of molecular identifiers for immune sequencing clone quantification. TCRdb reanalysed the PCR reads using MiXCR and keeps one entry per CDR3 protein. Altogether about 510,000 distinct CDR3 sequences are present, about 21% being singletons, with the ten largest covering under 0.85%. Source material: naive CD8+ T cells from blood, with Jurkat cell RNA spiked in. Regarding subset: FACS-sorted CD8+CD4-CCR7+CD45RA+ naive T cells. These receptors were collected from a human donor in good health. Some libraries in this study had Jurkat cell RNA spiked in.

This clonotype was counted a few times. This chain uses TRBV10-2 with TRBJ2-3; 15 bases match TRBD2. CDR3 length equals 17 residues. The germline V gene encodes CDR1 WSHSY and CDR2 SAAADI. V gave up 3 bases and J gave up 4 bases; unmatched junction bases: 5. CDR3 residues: CASSDGTSGGFADTQYF. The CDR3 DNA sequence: TGCGCCAGCAGTGACGGGACTAGCGGGGGGTTTGCAGATACGCAGTATTTT.

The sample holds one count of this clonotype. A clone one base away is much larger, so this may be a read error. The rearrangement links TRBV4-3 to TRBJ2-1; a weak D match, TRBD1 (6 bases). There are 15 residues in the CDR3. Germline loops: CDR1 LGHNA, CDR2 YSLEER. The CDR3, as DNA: TGCGCCAGCAGCCAGGCCAGGGGACCTTACAATGAGCAGTCCTTC. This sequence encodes CASSQARGPYNEQSF.

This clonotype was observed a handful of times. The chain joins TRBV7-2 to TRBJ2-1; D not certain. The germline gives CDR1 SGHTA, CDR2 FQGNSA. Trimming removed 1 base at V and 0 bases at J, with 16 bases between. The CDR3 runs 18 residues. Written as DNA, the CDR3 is TGTGCCAGCAGCTTAGGTGAGAGGACGTCCCTCTCCTACAATGAGCAGTTCTTC. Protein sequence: CASSLGERTSLSYNEQFF.

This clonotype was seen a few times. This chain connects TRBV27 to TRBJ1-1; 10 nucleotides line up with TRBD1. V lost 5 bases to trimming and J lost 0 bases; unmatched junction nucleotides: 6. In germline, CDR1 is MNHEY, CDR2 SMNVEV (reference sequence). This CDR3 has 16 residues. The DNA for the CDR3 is TGTGCCAGCAGTCCTTGGACAGGGGGGATGAACACTGAAGCTTTCTTT. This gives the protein CASSPWTGGMNTEAFF.

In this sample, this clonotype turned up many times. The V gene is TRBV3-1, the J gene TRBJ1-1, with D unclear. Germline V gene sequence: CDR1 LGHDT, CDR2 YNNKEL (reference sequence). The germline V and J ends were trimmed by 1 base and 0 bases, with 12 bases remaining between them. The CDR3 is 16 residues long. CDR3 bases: TGTGCCAGCAGCCAAGGAGTACACAGCATGAACACTGAAGCTTTCTTT. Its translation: CASSQGVHSMNTEAFF.

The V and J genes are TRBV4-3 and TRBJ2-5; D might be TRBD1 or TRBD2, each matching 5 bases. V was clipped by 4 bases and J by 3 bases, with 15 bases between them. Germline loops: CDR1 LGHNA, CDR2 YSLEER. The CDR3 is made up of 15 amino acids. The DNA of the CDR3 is TGCGCCAGCAGCCCGACGTGGGGGTCCAAAGAGACCCAGTACTTC. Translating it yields CASSPTWGSKETQYF.

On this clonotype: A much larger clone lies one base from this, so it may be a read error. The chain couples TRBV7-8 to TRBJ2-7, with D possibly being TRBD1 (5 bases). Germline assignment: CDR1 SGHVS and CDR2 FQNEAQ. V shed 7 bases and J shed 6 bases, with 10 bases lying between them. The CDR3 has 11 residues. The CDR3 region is CASTKGCEQYF. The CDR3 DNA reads TGTGCCAGCACGAAGGGGTGCGAGCAGTACTTC.

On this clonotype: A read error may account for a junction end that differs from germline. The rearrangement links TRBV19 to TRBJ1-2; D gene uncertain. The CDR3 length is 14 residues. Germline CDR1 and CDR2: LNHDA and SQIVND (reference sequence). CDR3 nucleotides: TGTGCCAGTCGTATCCTTTATTCACCGAGTGGCTACACCTTC. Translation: CASRILYSPSGYTF.

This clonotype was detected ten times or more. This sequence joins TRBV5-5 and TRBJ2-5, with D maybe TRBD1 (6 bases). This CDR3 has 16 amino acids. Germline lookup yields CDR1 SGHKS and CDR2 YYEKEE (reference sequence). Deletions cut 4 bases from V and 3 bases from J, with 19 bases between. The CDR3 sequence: CASSPPRDTLKETQYF. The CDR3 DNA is TGTGCCAGCAGCCCGCCCCGGGACACACTGAAAGAGACCCAGTACTTC.

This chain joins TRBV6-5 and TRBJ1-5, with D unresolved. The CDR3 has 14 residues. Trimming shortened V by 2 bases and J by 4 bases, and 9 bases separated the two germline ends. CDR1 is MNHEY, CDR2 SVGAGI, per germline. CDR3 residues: CASSYRAENQPQHF. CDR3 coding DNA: TGTGCCAGCAGTTACCGGGCCGAGAATCAGCCCCAGCATTTT.

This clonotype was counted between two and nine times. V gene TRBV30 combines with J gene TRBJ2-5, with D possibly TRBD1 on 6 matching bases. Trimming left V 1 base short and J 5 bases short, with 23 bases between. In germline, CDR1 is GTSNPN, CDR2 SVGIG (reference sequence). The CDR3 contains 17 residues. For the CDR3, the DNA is TGTGCCTGGAGTGCCCCGCCCGGGACAAACATCCATGAGACCCAGTACTTC. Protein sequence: CAWSAPPGTNIHETQYF.

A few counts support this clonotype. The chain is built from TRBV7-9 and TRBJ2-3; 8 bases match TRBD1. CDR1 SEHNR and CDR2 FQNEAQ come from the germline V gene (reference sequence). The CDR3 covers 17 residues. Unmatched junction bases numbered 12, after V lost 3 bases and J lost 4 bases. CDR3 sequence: CASSFFGQGPGPDTQYF. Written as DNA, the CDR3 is TGTGCCAGCAGCTTCTTCGGACAGGGCCCAGGGCCAGATACGCAGTATTTT.

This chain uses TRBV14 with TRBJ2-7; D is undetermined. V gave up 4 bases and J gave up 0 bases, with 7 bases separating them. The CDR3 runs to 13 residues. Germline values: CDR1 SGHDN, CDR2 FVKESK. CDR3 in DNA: TGTGCCAGCAGCCCCTTAGTCTCCTACGAGCAGTACTTC. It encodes CASSPLVSYEQYF.

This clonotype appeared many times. CDR3 coding DNA: TGTGCCAGCAGCTTAGTGTCGGGCCCATACAATGAGCAGTTCTTC. Translation: CASSLVSGPYNEQFF. This sequence joins TRBV7-9 and TRBJ2-1; D is ambiguous. From germline, CDR1 is SEHNR and CDR2 FQNEAQ (reference sequence). CDR3 length equals 15 residues. V lost 1 base and J lost 4, with 11 bases in between.

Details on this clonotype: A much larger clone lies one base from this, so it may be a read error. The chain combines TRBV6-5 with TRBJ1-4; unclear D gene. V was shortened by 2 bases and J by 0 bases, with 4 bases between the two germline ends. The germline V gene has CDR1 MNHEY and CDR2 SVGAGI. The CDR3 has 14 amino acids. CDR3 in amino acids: CASSYGPTNEKLFF. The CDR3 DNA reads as TGTGCCAGCAGTTACGGGCCAACTAATGAAAAACTGTTTTTT.

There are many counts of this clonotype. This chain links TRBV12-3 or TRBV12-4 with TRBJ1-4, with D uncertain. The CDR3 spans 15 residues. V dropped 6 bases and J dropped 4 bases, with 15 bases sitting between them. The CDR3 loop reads CASSTAKVNNEKLFF. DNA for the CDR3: TGTGCCAGCAGCACCGCGAAGGTTAATAATGAAAAACTGTTTTTT.

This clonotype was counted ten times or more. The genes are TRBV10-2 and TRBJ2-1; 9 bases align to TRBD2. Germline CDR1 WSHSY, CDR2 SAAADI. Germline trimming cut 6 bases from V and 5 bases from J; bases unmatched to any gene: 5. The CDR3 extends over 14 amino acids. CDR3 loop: CASRAGLANNEQFF. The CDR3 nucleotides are TGCGCCAGCAGGGCGGGACTAGCCAACAATGAGCAGTTCTTC.

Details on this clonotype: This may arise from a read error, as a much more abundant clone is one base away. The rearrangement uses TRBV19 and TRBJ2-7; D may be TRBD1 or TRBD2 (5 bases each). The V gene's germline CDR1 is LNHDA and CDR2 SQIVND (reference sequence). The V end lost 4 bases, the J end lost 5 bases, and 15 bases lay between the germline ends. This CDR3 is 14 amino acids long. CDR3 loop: CASSTGRGFHEQYF. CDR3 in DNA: TGTGCCAGTAGTACGGGACGGGGATTCCACGAGCAGTACTTC.

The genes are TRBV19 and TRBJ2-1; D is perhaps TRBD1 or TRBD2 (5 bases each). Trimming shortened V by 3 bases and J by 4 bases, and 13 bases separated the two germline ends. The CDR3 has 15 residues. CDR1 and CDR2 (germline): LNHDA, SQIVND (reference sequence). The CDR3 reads CASSISDSRYNEQFF. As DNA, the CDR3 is TGTGCCAGTAGTATTAGCGACAGCAGATACAATGAGCAGTTCTTC.

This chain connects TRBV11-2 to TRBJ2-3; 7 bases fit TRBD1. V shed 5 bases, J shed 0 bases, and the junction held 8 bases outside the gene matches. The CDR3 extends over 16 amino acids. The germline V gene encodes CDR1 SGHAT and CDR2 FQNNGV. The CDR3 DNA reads TGTGCCAGCAGCCACAGGGTGACAGGGAGCACAGATACGCAGTATTTT. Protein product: CASSHRVTGSTDTQYF.

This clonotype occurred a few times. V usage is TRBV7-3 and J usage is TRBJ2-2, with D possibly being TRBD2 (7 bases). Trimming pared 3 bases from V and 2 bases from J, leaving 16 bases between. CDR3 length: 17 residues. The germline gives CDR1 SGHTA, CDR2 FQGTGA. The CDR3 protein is CASSFSGGRTNTGELFF. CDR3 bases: TGTGCCAGCAGCTTTTCGGGGGGCAGGACAAACACCGGGGAGCTGTTTTTT.

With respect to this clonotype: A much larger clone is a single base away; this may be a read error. The CDR3 coding sequence is TGTGCCAGCAATCACGGTTTGGGGAATCAAGAGACCCAGTACTTC. It specifies CASNHGLGNQETQYF. J is TRBJ2-5 and V is TRBV6-5; no clear D. CDR3 length equals 15 residues. Germline values: CDR1 MNHEY, CDR2 SVGAGI. With 7 bases removed from V and 2 bases from J, the gap between germline ends came to 17 bases.

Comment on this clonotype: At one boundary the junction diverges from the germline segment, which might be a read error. CDR3 protein: CASSGLQEAQYF. The CDR3 DNA sequence: TGTGCCAGTTCTGGGCTTCAAGAGGCCCAGTACTTC. This sequence joins TRBV7-9 and TRBJ2-5; D unresolved. The germline gives CDR1 SEHNR, CDR2 FQNEAQ (reference sequence). This CDR3 is 12 amino acids long.